This entry features one T cell receptor (beta chain) sequence. No antigen is known for it. This sample is part of a study of OX40 agonist ivuxolimab in advanced cancers. The wider study: It was ivuxolimab, an agonistic anti-OX40 (CD134) antibody, that patients were treated with. At around 81% male, the cohort had a mean age of 60 years, ranging from about 23 to 79.

Study-wide results and caveats: CD8+ T cells showed, on average, more clonal expansion than CD4+ cells.

Assay: immunoSEQ multiplex PCR; the TCRdb copy retains only in-frame clones and omits some. The sample yields about 80,000 clones, 94% seen once. Autoimmune disease history or systemic immunosuppression disqualified patients. This sequence originates from an adult with an advanced solid tumor such as melanoma, head and neck, liver or kidney cancer. The sample was CD4+ or CD8+ T cells sorted from blood, taken in a trial of the OX40 agonist ivuxolimab.

Here the CDR3 reads CASSLVRPRTEAFF. In DNA form, the CDR3 reads TGTGCCAGCAGCTTAGTCCGGCCGCGTACTGAAGCTTTCTTT. The chain combines TRBV7-9 with TRBJ1-1; D gene uncertain. Between the trimmed V and J ends, which lost 1 base and 5 bases, there was a span of 11 bases. From germline, CDR1 is SEHNR and CDR2 FQNEAQ (reference sequence). This CDR3 has 14 amino acids.